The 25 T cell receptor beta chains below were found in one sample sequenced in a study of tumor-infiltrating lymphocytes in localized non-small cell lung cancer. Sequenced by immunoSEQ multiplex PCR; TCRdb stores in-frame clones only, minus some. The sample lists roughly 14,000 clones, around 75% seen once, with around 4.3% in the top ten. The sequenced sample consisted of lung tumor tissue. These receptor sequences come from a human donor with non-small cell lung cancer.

The chain's CDR3 is CASSKGYEQYF. CDR3 nucleotide sequence: TGTGCCAGTAGTAAGGGGTACGAGCAGTACTTC. The rearrangement uses TRBV19 and TRBJ2-7, with D perhaps TRBD1 (5 bases). Germline V lookup: CDR1 LNHDA, CDR2 SQIVND (reference sequence). This CDR3 spans 11 amino acids. V was pared by 4 bases and J by 4 bases, with 5 bases between.

The CDR3 DNA sequence: TGTGCCAGCAGTTTCAGACAGGGGAGGGATTCACCCCTCCACTTT. It codes for CASSFRQGRDSPLHF. The rearrangement uses TRBV27 and TRBJ1-6, with 8 positions matching TRBD1. Germline V gives CDR1 MNHEY, CDR2 SMNVEV (reference sequence). With 3 bases clipped from V and 8 bases from J, the junction kept 6 bases outside the gene matches. This CDR3 contains 15 residues.

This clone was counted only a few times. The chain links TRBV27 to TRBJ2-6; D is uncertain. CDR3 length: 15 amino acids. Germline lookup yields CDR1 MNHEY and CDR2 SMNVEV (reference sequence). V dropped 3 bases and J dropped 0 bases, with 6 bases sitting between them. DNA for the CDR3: TGTGCCAGCAGTTTTTCCCTCTCTGGGGCCAACGTCCTGACTTTC. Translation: CASSFSLSGANVLTF.

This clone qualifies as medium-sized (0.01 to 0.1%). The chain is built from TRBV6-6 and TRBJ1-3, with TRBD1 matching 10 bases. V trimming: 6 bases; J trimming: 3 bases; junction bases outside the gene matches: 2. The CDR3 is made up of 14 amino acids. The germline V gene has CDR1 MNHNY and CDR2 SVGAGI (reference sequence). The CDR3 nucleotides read TGTGCCAGCAGGGGACAGGGGCATGGAAACACCATATATTTT. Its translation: CASRGQGHGNTIYF.

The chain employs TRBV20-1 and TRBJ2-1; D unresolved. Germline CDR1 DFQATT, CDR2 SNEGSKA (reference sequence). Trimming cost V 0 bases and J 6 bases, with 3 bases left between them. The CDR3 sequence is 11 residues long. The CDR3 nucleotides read TGCAGTGCTAGAGAAGTCAATGAGCAGTTCTTC. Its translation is CSAREVNEQFF.

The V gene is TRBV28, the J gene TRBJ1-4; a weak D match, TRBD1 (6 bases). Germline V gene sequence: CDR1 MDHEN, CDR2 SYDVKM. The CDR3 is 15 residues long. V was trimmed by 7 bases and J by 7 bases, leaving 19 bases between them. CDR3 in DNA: TGTGCCAGCACCCGCTCGAGGGGGGAGGTTGAAAAACTGTTTTTT. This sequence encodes CASTRSRGEVEKLFF.

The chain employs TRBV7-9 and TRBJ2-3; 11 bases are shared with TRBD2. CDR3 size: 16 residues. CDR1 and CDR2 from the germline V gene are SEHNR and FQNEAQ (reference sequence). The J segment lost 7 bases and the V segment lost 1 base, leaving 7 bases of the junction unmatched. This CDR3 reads CASSLVPGLAGNTQYF. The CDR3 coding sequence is TGTGCCAGCAGCTTAGTGCCCGGACTAGCGGGCAATACGCAGTATTTT. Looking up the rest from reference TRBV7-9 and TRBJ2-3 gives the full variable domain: DTGVSQNPRHKITKRGQNVTFRCDPISEHNRLYWYRQTLGQGPEFLTYFQNEAQLEKSRLLSDRFSAERPKGSFSTLEIQRTEQGDSAMYLCASSLVPGLAGNTQYFGPGTRLTVL.

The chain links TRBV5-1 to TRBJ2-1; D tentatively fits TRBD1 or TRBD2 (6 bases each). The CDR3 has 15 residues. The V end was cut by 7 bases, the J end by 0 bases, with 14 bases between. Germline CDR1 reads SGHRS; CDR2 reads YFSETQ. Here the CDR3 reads CASDLGGPSYNEQFF. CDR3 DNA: TGCGCCAGCGACTTGGGGGGCCCCTCCTACAATGAGCAGTTCTTC.

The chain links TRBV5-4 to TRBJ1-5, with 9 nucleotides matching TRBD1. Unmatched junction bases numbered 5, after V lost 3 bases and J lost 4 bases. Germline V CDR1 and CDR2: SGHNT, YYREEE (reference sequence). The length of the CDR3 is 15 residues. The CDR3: CASSSGTGKNQPQHF. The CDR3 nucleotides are TGTGCCAGCAGCTCAGGGACAGGGAAAAATCAGCCCCAGCATTTT. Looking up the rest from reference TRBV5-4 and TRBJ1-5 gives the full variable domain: ETGVTQSPTHLIKTRGQQVTLRCSSQSGHNTVSWYQQALGQGPQFIFQYYREEENGRGNFPPRFSGLQFPNYSSELNVNALELDDSALYLCASSSGTGKNQPQHFGDGTRLSIL.

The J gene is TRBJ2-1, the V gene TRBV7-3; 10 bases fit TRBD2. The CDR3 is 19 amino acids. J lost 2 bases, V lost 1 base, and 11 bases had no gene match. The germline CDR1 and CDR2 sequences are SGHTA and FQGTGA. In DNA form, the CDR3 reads TGTGCCAGCAGCTTAATTAGAAGGGCCAGCGGGAGGGCCTACAATGAGCAGTTCTTC. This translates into CASSLIRRASGRAYNEQFF. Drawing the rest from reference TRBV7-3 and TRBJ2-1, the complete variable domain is GAGVSQTPSNKVTEKGKYVELRCDPISGHTALYWYRQSLGQGPEFLIYFQGTGAADDSGLPNDRFFAVRPEGSVSTLKIQRTERGDSAVYLCASSLIRRASGRAYNEQFFGPGTRLTVL.

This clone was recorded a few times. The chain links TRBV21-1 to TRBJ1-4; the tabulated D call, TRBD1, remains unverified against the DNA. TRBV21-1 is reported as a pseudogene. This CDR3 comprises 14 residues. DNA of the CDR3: TGTGCCAGCGGTCCAGGGGAAACTAATGAAAAACTGTTTTTT. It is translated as CASGPGETNEKLFF.

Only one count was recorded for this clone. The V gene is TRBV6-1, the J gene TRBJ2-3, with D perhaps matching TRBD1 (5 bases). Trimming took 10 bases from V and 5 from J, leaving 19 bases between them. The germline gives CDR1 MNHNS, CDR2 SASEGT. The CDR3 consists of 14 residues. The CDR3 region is CATQQVTVIDTQYF. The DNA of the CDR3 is TGTGCCACCCAACAGGTTACGGTGATAGATACGCAGTATTTT.

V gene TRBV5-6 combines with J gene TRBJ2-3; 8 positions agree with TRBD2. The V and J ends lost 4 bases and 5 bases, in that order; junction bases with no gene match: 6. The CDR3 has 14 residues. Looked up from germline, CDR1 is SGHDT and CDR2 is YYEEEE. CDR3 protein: CASSPGGGIDTQYF. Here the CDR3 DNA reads TGTGCCAGCAGCCCCGGGGGGGGTATAGATACGCAGTATTTT.

CDR3 bases: TGTGCCAGCAGTCCACGTCTACAGGGGGCCTTATATCGCAATGAGCAGTTCTTC. Translated: CASSPRLQGALYRNEQFF. The chain uses TRBV13 and TRBJ2-1; 9 bases map to TRBD1. The junction had 18 bases not matched to a gene; V was cut back by 6 bases and J by 6 bases. This CDR3 is built from 18 residues. The V gene's germline CDR1 is PRHDT and CDR2 FYEKMQ (reference sequence).

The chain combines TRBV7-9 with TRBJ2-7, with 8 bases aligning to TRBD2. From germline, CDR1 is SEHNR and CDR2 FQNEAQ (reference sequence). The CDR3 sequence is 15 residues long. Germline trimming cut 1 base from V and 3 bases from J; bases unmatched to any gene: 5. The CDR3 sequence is CASSLDLAGLYEQYF. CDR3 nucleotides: TGTGCCAGCAGCTTAGACCTAGCGGGCCTCTACGAGCAGTACTTC.

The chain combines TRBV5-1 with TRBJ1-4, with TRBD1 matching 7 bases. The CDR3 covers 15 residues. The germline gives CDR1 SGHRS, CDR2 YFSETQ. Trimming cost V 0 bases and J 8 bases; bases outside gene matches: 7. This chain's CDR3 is CASSLVPGGIEKLFF. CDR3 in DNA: TGCGCCAGCAGCTTGGTTCCAGGGGGAATAGAAAAACTGTTTTTT.

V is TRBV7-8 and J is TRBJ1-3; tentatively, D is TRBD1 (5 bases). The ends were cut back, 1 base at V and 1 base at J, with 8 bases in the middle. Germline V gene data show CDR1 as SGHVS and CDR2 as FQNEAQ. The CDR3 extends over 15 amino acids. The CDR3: CASSLERQSGNTIYF. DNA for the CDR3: TGTGCCAGCAGCTTAGAAAGACAGTCTGGAAACACCATATATTTT.

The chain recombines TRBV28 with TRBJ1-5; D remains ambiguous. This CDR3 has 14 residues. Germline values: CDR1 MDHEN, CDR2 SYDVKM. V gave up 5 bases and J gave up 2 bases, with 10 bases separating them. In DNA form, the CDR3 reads TGTGCCAGCAGTCCTGGAGGTGGCAATCAGCCCCAGCATTTT. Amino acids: CASSPGGGNQPQHF.

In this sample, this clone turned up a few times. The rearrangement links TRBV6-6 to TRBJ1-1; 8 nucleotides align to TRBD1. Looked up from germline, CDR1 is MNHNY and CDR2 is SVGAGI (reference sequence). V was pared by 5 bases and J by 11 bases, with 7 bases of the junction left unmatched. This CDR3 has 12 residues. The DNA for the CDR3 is TGTGCCAGCAGTGGAGCAGGGGGCGAGGCTTTCTTT. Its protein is CASSGAGGEAFF.

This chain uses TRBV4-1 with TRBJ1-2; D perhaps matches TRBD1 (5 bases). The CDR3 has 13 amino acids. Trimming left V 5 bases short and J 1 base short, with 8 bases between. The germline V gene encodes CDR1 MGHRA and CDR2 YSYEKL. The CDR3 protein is CASSYDSNYGYTF. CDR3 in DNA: TGCGCCAGCAGCTACGACAGTAACTATGGCTACACCTTC.

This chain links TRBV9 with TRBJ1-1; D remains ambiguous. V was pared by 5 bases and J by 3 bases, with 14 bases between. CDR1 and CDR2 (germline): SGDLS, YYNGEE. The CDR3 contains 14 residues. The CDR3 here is CASSNLDGHTEAFF. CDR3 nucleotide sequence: TGTGCCAGCAGTAACCTGGACGGCCACACTGAAGCTTTCTTT.

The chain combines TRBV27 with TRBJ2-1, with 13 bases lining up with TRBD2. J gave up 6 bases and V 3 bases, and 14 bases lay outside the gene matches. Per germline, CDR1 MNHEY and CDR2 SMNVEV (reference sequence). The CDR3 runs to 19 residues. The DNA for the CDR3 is TGTGCCAGCAGTTTTCACCTACTAGCGGGAGGGAGCCGGGGCAATGAGCAGTTCTTC. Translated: CASSFHLLAGGSRGNEQFF.

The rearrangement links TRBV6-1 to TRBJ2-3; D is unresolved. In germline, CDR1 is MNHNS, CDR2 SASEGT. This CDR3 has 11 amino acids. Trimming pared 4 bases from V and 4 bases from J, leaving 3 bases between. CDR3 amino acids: CASSGADTQYF. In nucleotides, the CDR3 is TGTGCCAGCAGTGGCGCAGATACGCAGTATTTT.

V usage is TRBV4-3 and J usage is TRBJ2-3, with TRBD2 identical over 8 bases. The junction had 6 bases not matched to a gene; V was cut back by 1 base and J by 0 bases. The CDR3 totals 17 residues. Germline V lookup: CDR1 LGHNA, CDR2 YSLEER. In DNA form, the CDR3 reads TGCGCCAGCAGCCAAGGTCGGGGGGGACTAAGCACAGATACGCAGTATTTT. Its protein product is CASSQGRGGLSTDTQYF.

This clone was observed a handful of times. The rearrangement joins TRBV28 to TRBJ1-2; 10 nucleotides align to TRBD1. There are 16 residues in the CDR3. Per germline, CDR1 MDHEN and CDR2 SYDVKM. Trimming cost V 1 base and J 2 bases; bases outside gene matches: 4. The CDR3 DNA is TGTGCCAGCAGTTTATCCCGGGGACAGGGGAACTATGGCTACACCTTC. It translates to CASSLSRGQGNYGYTF.